A single sample gave rise to the 12 T cell receptor beta chains below, sequenced in a study of T cells in Graves' hyperthyroidism and ophthalmopathy. The TCR beta CDR3 regions underwent amplification using RNA transcripts as the source. Primed by the HTBI set, a first-round RT-PCR was run on the TCR CDR3. In TCRdb, the multiplex PCR reads were re-called with MiXCR into one record per CDR3 protein. The repertoire holds about 360,000 distinct CDR3 sequences, with about 13% as singletons. Sequencing input: blood. These receptors all stem from a woman aged 18-29 years with Graves' hyperthyroidism.

Ten or more counts support this clonotype. V and J are TRBV6-1 and TRBJ1-3; no firm D call. With 1 base removed from V and 1 base from J, the gap between germline ends came to 5 bases. CDR3 length: 14 amino acids. Germline V gene lookup returns CDR1 MNHNS and CDR2 SASEGT. The CDR3 bases are TGTGCCAGCAGTGAAGGGGTTTCTGGAAACACCATATATTTT. Translated: CASSEGVSGNTIYF.

This clonotype appeared many times. V gene TRBV7-3 combines with J gene TRBJ2-1, with TRBD2 matching 8 bases. V was pared by 5 bases and J by 6 bases, with 9 bases of the junction left unmatched. This CDR3 region has 15 residues. Germline V gene sequence: CDR1 SGHTA, CDR2 FQGTGA. CDR3 bases: TGTGCCAGCAGCCGCAGCGGGAGCACCCTCAATGAGCAGTTCTTC. It translates to CASSRSGSTLNEQFF.

This clonotype has a count of ten or more. The J gene is TRBJ2-5, the V gene TRBV28; a possible D gene is TRBD2 (6 bases). The CDR3 has 14 amino acids. Germline V gives CDR1 MDHEN, CDR2 SYDVKM. Trimming cost V 5 bases and J 4 bases, with 14 bases left between them. CDR3 coding DNA: TGTGCCAGCAGTAAAGAACCGGGAGCAGAGACCCAGTACTTC. Encoded protein: CASSKEPGAETQYF.

This clonotype was recorded many times. The V call is TRBV12-3 or TRBV12-4, the J call TRBJ2-1; D remains unclear. V was cut by 3 bases and J by 0 bases, with 9 bases left in between. The CDR3 is 15 amino acids. The CDR3 sequence: CASSLTESSYNEQFF. Here the CDR3 DNA reads TGTGCCAGCAGTTTGACGGAAAGCTCCTACAATGAGCAGTTCTTC.

This clonotype was detected only once. J is TRBJ1-1 and V is TRBV30, with TRBD1 matching 8 bases. The CDR3 consists of 13 residues. CDR1 and CDR2 from the germline V gene are GTSNPN and SVGIG (reference sequence). Trimming removed 5 bases from V and 2 bases from J; junction bases left unmatched: 4. The CDR3 region has the DNA TGTGCCTGGTCAGGGGGCCCCAACACTGAAGCTTTCTTT. Residues: CAWSGGPNTEAFF. The whole variable domain, filled in from reference TRBV30 and TRBJ1-1, reads SQTIHQWPATLVQPVGSPLSLECTVEGTSNPNLYWYRQAAGRGLQLLFYSVGIGQISSEVPQNLSASRPQDRQFILSSKKLLLSDSGFYLCAWSGGPNTEAFFGQGTRLTVV.

The J gene is TRBJ1-5, the V gene TRBV6-1; a possible D gene is TRBD1 (5 bases). This CDR3 has 15 amino acids. The germline CDR1 and CDR2 sequences are MNHNS and SASEGT. Trimming cost V 3 bases and J 3 bases, with 12 bases left between them. The CDR3: CASSDQGRPNQPQHF. The CDR3 nucleotides read TGTGCCAGCAGTGATCAGGGCCGTCCCAATCAGCCCCAGCATTTT.

This chain links TRBV9 with TRBJ2-5, with 14 bases fitting TRBD2. CDR3 length equals 18 residues. Germline trimming cut 4 bases from V and 4 bases from J; bases unmatched to any gene: 12. Germline CDR1 and CDR2: SGDLS and YYNGEE. This CDR3 reads CASSTHGTSGRGGETQYF. In DNA, the CDR3 is TGTGCCAGCAGCACACACGGGACTAGCGGGAGAGGCGGAGAGACCCAGTACTTC.

This clonotype occurred many times. The chain employs TRBV2 and TRBJ1-2; D gene ambiguous. The germline V gene encodes CDR1 SNHLY and CDR2 FYNNEI. V gave up 3 bases and J gave up 8 bases, with 10 bases separating them. There are 12 residues in the CDR3. CDR3 sequence reads: CASSDRPGGYTF. DNA for the CDR3: TGTGCCAGCAGTGACAGACCGGGGGGCTACACCTTC.

This clonotype was counted many times. This chain joins TRBV7-9 and TRBJ2-5; 9 nucleotides agree with TRBD1. The CDR3 loop spans 16 amino acids. CDR1 and CDR2 (germline): SEHNR, FQNEAQ (reference sequence). V gave up 1 base and J gave up 1 base; unmatched junction bases: 4. The CDR3 sequence: CASSLGGQGLQETQYF. The CDR3 DNA reads TGTGCCAGCAGCTTAGGGGGACAGGGCCTCCAAGAGACCCAGTACTTC.

V gene TRBV2 combines with J gene TRBJ2-7, with D tentatively TRBD2 (6 bases). V dropped 2 bases and J dropped 6 bases, with 17 bases sitting between them. The CDR3 is 15 amino acids. Germline values: CDR1 SNHLY, CDR2 FYNNEI. The CDR3 loop is CASSEFGDGDSEQYF. In nucleotides, the CDR3 is TGTGCCAGCAGTGAATTTGGGGACGGGGACTCCGAGCAGTACTTC.

This clonotype was seen a few times. The J gene is TRBJ2-7, the V gene TRBV7-3; 15 nucleotides line up with TRBD2. V shed 4 bases and J 6 bases; nucleotides not matched to a gene: 4. The CDR3 is 15 residues long. Germline assignment: CDR1 SGHTA and CDR2 FQGTGA. CDR3 coding DNA: TGTGCCAGCAGCTCGGGACTAGCGGGAGGTGGCGAGCAGTACTTC. Protein: CASSSGLAGGGEQYF.

The chain has TRBV19 and TRBJ1-5; D perhaps matches TRBD1 (5 bases). With 3 bases removed from V and 6 bases from J, the gap between germline ends came to 12 bases. Per germline, CDR1 LNHDA and CDR2 SQIVND (reference sequence). The CDR3 extends over 14 amino acids. CDR3 in amino acids: CASSIGRVPQPQHF. The CDR3 DNA is TGTGCCAGTAGTATTGGCAGGGTCCCTCAGCCCCAGCATTTT.